This T cell receptor (beta chain) emerged from a study of cytomegalovirus exposure and HLA in healthy donors. Study-wide results and limits: Available immune exposure information covered CMV serostatus only. There were approximately 150 TCR beta chains listed as cytomegalovirus-associated.

60 Vbeta and 13 Jbeta primers were used in PCR. The repertoire was sequenced with immunoSEQ multiplex PCR; TCRdb's copy has only in-frame clones and lacks some. This listing includes 75,000 to 90,000 clones. In regard to this clone: Its antigen is unknown.

Trimming pared 7 bases from V and 4 bases from J, leaving 18 bases between. The CDR3 extends over 14 amino acids. CDR1 is SQVTM, CDR2 ANQGSEA, per germline. Sample: PBMCs. The rearrangement joins TRBV29-1 to TRBJ2-3; maybe TRBD2 (5 bases). The TCR sequence derives from a woman aged 55-69 years in good health and CMV-seronegative. DNA for the CDR3: TGCAGCGCCCTAGCATTGGCGGGCCCAGATACGCAGTATTTT. It specifies CSALALAGPDTQYF.